The next 11 T cell receptor beta chains were all read from a single sample in a study of blood T cell repertoires in COVID-19. Method: immunoSEQ multiplex PCR; TCRdb's copy keeps in-frame clones and lacks some. The sample records a few hundred thousand clones, approximately 90% being singletons. The sequenced material came from peripheral blood. The receptors derive from a man aged 25 to 40 with acute or convalescent COVID-19.

V usage is TRBV12-5 and J usage is TRBJ2-7; 7 bases line up with TRBD1. The CDR3 spans 13 residues. CDR1 LGHNT and CDR2 FRNRAP come from the germline V gene. The J segment lost 2 bases and the V segment lost 4 bases, leaving 2 bases of the junction unmatched. CDR3 residues: CASGSGQTYEQYF. In DNA, the CDR3 is TGTGCTAGTGGTTCGGGACAGACCTACGAGCAGTACTTC.

CDR3 protein: CASRSGGTGELFF. DNA of the CDR3: TGTGCCAGCAGGAGCGGGGGAACCGGGGAGCTGTTTTTT. V is TRBV7-9 and J is TRBJ2-2, with 8 bases fitting TRBD2. CDR1 is SEHNR and CDR2 is FQNEAQ in the germline V gene (reference sequence). The J segment lost 5 bases and the V segment lost 6 bases, leaving 2 bases of the junction unmatched. This CDR3 comprises 13 residues.

This rearrangement joins TRBV5-1 to TRBJ1-4; 8 nucleotides line up with TRBD1. This CDR3 is built from 14 residues. The V gene end was trimmed by 4 bases and the J gene end by 3 bases; junction bases not matched to a gene: 2. Germline lookup yields CDR1 SGHRS and CDR2 YFSETQ. CDR3 amino acids: CASSIQGANEKLFF. CDR3 DNA sequence: TGCGCCAGCAGCATACAGGGGGCTAATGAAAAACTGTTTTTT.

The chain carries TRBV11-3 and TRBJ2-1; D is unclear. V was clipped by 2 bases and J by 5 bases, with 7 bases between them. Germline CDR1 is SGHNT and CDR2 is YENEEA. The CDR3 is 13 amino acids. Written as DNA, the CDR3 is TGTGCCAGCAGCTTAACACAGCACAATGAGCAGTTCTTC. It codes for CASSLTQHNEQFF.

The chain has TRBV3-1 (or the pseudogene TRBV3-2) and TRBJ2-2; TRBD2 matches 7 bases. The V and J ends lost 7 bases and 1 base, in that order; junction bases with no gene match: 6. The CDR3 has 15 amino acids. Germline CDR1 and CDR2: LGHDT and YNNKEL (reference sequence). In DNA, the CDR3 is TGTGCCAGCAACCTCGGCGGGGGGAACACCGGGGAGCTGTTTTTT. As protein: CASNLGGGNTGELFF.

Points on this clone: One end of the junction varies from germline; a read error may be responsible. V gene TRBV2 combines with J gene TRBJ2-2, with D possibly matching TRBD2 (5 bases). Germline lookup yields CDR1 SNHLY and CDR2 FYNNEI. This CDR3 region has 13 residues. The chain's CDR3 is CASSPGNTGDLFF. CDR3 coding DNA: TGTGCCAGCAGCCCCGGTAACACCGGGGATCTGTTTTTT. The full variable domain, with the rest looked up from reference TRBV2 and TRBJ2-2, is EPEVTQTPSHQVTQMGQEVILRCVPISNHLYFYWYRQILGQKVEFLVSFYNNEISEKSEIFDDQFSVERPDGSNFTLKIRSTKLEDSAMYFCASSPGNTGDLFFGEGSRLTVL.

The sample holds a few counts of this clone. The chain combines TRBV25-1 with TRBJ1-2, with 7 bases aligning to TRBD1. Trimming removed 4 bases from V and 4 bases from J; junction bases left unmatched: 3. The CDR3 sequence is 13 residues long. In germline, CDR1 is MGHDK, CDR2 SYGVNS. Here the CDR3 DNA reads TGTGCCAGCAGTGCCGGGACAGTCTATGGCTACACCTTC. As protein: CASSAGTVYGYTF.

This clone was recorded only once. The V call is TRBV7-2, the J call TRBJ2-1; 9 nucleotides line up with TRBD2. Losses at the gene ends were 5 bases for V and 6 bases for J; bases not matched to a gene: 11. There are 16 residues in the CDR3. The germline gives CDR1 SGHTA, CDR2 FQGNSA. This CDR3 reads CASSPRAGGVRNEQFF. CDR3 in DNA: TGTGCCAGCAGCCCAAGAGCGGGAGGTGTACGCAATGAGCAGTTCTTC.

The V gene is TRBV19, the J gene TRBJ2-7; a possible D gene is TRBD2 (6 bases). The CDR3 loop spans 12 amino acids. CDR1 is LNHDA and CDR2 is SQIVND in the germline V gene (reference sequence). Trimming removed 3 bases at V and 5 bases at J, with 8 bases between. The CDR3 loop is CASSIAGNEQYF. The CDR3 DNA sequence: TGTGCCAGTAGTATCGCGGGGAACGAGCAGTACTTC.

This clone showed up just a few times. The rearrangement links TRBV14 to TRBJ1-2, with 7 bases fitting TRBD1. Losses at the gene ends were 5 bases for V and 8 bases for J; bases not matched to a gene: 8. The CDR3 sequence is 13 residues long. Germline loops: CDR1 SGHDN, CDR2 FVKESK. CDR3 sequence reads: CASSTLDRAGYTF. CDR3 sequence (DNA): TGTGCCAGCAGCACCCTAGACAGGGCGGGCTACACCTTC.

J is TRBJ1-3 and V is TRBV6-5, with D possibly being TRBD1 (6 bases). The CDR3 extends over 14 amino acids. Trimming removed 4 bases at V and 4 bases at J, with 11 bases between. Germline CDR1 and CDR2: MNHEY and SVGAGI. The CDR3 here is CASSSWTAGNTIYF. The CDR3 region has the DNA TGTGCCAGCAGTTCCTGGACAGCCGGAAACACCATATATTTT.